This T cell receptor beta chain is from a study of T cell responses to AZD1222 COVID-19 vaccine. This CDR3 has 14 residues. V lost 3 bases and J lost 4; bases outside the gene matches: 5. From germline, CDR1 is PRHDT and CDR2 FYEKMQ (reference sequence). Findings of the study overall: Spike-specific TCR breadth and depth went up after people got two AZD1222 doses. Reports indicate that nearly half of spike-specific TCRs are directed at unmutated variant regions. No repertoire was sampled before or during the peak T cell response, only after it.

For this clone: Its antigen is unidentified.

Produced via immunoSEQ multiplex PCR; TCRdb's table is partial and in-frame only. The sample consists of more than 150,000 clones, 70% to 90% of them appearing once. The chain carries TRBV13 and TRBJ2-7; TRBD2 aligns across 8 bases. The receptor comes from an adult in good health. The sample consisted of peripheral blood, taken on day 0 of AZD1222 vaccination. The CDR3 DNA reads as TGTGCCAGCAGCTTCCGCGGGAGGATGTACGAGCAGTACTTC. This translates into CASSFRGRMYEQYF.